Ten or more counts support the clone carrying this TCR beta chain. TCRdb re-called clones from the PCR reads using MiXCR. This sample has under 95,000 clones, with about 12% found just once. The data were obtained in a study of metastatic and nonmetastatic thyroid tumors. The CDR3 has 13 residues. Trimming at V came to 7 bases and at J to 0 bases, leaving 3 bases not matched to a gene. Looked up from germline, CDR1 is MNHNS and CDR2 is SASEGT. Until they underwent thyroid surgery, no patient had received any treatment. Sequencing was carried out using blood. The source of this sequence is a female donor with papillary thyroid cancer or a benign thyroid nodule (not recorded which). Some clones in this sample may be carry-over from other donors' samples. The chain is built from TRBV6-1 and TRBJ2-7, with TRBD1 matching over 7 bases. The CDR3 sequence: CASTHRGSYEQYF. The CDR3 bases are TGTGCCAGCACTCACAGGGGCTCCTACGAGCAGTACTTC.